This record covers a single TCR beta chain. The entry originates in a study of shared clonotypes between healthy human individuals. Study in general: The study enrolled a couple of women and three men aged 18 to 49. The plates for each donor numbered three CD4 naive, three CD4 memory, two CD8 naive and one CD8 memory.

For each subset, genomic DNA was distributed in equal portions over several immunoSEQ plates. Using immunoSEQ multiplex PCR, the repertoire was profiled, and TCRdb retains in-frame clones only, with some absent. The table lists about 800,000 clones, about 96% of them singletons. Naive CD8 cells, CD45RO-negative and positively selected for CCR7, excluded terminally differentiated effector memory CD45RA+ cells. Adults of Caucasian background living in Nashville, Tennessee made up all donors. This CDR3 region has 15 residues. Germline lookup yields CDR1 LGHNT and CDR2 FRNRAP. With 0 bases removed from V and 1 base from J, the gap between germline ends came to 7 bases.

Material: naive CD8+ T cells sorted from blood. The rearrangement links TRBV12-5 to TRBJ1-3; TRBD1 is a possible D gene (5 bases). This clonotype originated in a man younger than 45 in good health. In DNA, the CDR3 is TGTGCTAGTGGTTTGGTAGGGGCGTCTGGAAACACCATATATTTT. As protein: CASGLVGASGNTIYF.